This TCR beta chain stems from a study of CD4+ T cells in melanoma (dated by TCRdb to the early 2020s). Background on the whole study: The study investigated neoantigen-specific CD4+ T cells in human melanoma.

The donors were melanoma patients. What the work shows at the level of the full study, not this receptor alone: The report described a correlation between neoantigen-specific CD4+ T cells and the function of CD8+ T cells, macrophages and B cells. According to the report, neoantigen-specific CD4+ T cells in melanoma displayed diverse differentiation states.

The V end loses 8 bases and the J end loses 0 bases, and a stretch of 13 bases separates them. From its cysteine to its phenylalanine, the CDR3 spans 13 amino acids. The retained sequence is limited to the CDR3, 39 bases, with the frame set at the first base. The germline V gene (reference sequence) gives CDR1 as GTSNPN and CDR2 as SVGIG. This clone was picked up one time. It lacks a known antigen. Base quality data are lacking; no much larger clone is found one base away. The method was the immunoSEQ multiplex PCR assay. TCRdb took over this immuneACCESS table, retaining in-frame rearrangements with V and J assigned. Such tables are incomplete; in checked studies, under half of the missing clones stem from an unresolved V gene, and the remainder is unexplained. This sample has more than 13,000 clones in its table, and 60% to 80% of those were observed once. Approximately 13% of the sample goes to the ten largest clones.

The chain couples TRBV30 to TRBJ2-5, with TRBD1 perhaps the D gene, on 5 matching bases. The specimen was cells from a culture (not recorded whether cultured in vitro). This TCR came from a human donor with melanoma. CDR3 region: CAGARSHQETQYF. The DNA sequence follows: TGTGCCGGGGCGAGGAGCCACCAAGAGACCCAGTACTTC.